This is a list of T cell receptor beta chains from one sample in a study of CD8 T cells in ankylosing spondylitis. In TCRdb, the 5' RACE reads were re-called with MiXCR into one record per CDR3 protein. The sample holds more than 400,000 distinct CDR3 sequences, about 5.4% seen once. Sequenced input: blood, either unsorted or a sorted T cell fraction (not recorded which). The receptors originated from a male donor with ankylosing spondylitis. Both conserved end residues are part of each CDR3. The order of the fields is J gene, D gene, clone size, V gene, CDR3 DNA, CDR3 protein. D genes are given only for firm matches. Rows may omit the clone size; those that give it use once, few, many or a size class.

J gene: TRBJ1-2
D gene: NA
clone size: many
V gene: TRBV4-1
CDR3 DNA: TGCGCCAGCAGCCAAGATTCTACTGGACGGCCCTACTATGGCTACACCTTC
CDR3 protein: CASSQDSTGRPYYGYTF

J gene: TRBJ2-1
D gene: TRBD2
clone size: many
V gene: TRBV20-1
CDR3 DNA: TGCAGTGCTAGAGATCCCCAGCGGGGGAACAATGAGCAGTTCTTC
CDR3 protein: CSARDPQRGNNEQFF

J gene: TRBJ1-1
D gene: NA
clone size: many
V gene: TRBV5-1
CDR3 DNA: TGCGCCAGCAGCGTATTCGGGACAACCGAAGCTTTCTTT
CDR3 protein: CASSVFGTTEAFF

J gene: TRBJ2-1
D gene: NA
clone size: NA
V gene: TRBV7-2
CDR3 DNA: TGTGCCAGCAGCATTGGGACGGCTAGTCAATACAATGAGCAGTTCTTC
CDR3 protein: CASSIGTASQYNEQFF

J gene: TRBJ2-7
D gene: TRBD2
clone size: many
V gene: TRBV4-3
CDR3 DNA: TGCGCCAGCAGCGCGGGACTAGCGGGGGCTTCCTACGAGCAGTACTTC
CDR3 protein: CASSAGLAGASYEQYF

J gene: TRBJ2-1
D gene: TRBD1
clone size: many
V gene: TRBV20-1
CDR3 DNA: TGCAGTGCTTACAGGGGCGCGGGTGAGCAGTTCTTC
CDR3 protein: CSAYRGAGEQFF

J gene: TRBJ2-5
D gene: NA
clone size: few
V gene: TRBV5-1
CDR3 DNA: TGCGCCAGCAGCGAAGGGGGACCCTCACCGGAGACCCAGTACTTC
CDR3 protein: CASSEGGPSPETQYF

J gene: TRBJ2-2
D gene: NA
clone size: many
V gene: TRBV29-1
CDR3 DNA: TGCAGCGTTGTAGAGTTTCGTACCGGGGAGCTGTTTTTT
CDR3 protein: CSVVEFRTGELFF

J gene: TRBJ2-2
D gene: NA
clone size: many
V gene: TRBV9
CDR3 DNA: TGTGCCAGCAGCGTAGGTCACGCGTCGAACACCGGGGAGCTGTTTTTT
CDR3 protein: CASSVGHASNTGELFF

J gene: TRBJ1-6
D gene: NA
clone size: many
V gene: TRBV5-4
CDR3 DNA: TGTGCCAGCAGCATCGGGGCTAATTCACCCCTCCACTTT
CDR3 protein: CASSIGANSPLHF

J gene: TRBJ1-1
D gene: NA
clone size: many
V gene: TRBV9
CDR3 DNA: TGTGCCAGCAGCGTAGGCAGGGCCTATGACACTGAAGCTTTCTTT
CDR3 protein: CASSVGRAYDTEAFF

J gene: TRBJ2-1
D gene: TRBD2
clone size: many
V gene: TRBV4-3
CDR3 DNA: TGCGCCAGCAGCAAGCCTAGCGGGGGGGTCAATGAGCAGTTCTTC
CDR3 protein: CASSKPSGGVNEQFF

J gene: TRBJ1-6
D gene: NA
clone size: many
V gene: TRBV27
CDR3 DNA: TGTGCCAGCAGTTTGTTTGCGAATTCACCCCTCCACTTT
CDR3 protein: CASSLFANSPLHF

J gene: TRBJ2-6
D gene: NA
clone size: NA
V gene: TRBV19
CDR3 DNA: TGTGCCAGTAGTCCCGCCGGACGGTTCTCTGGGGCCAACGTCCTGACTTTC
CDR3 protein: CASSPAGRFSGANVLTF

J gene: TRBJ1-5
D gene: NA
clone size: few
V gene: TRBV18
CDR3 DNA: TGTGCCAGCTCACCGTACGGCCGCAATCAGCCCCAGCATTTT
CDR3 protein: CASSPYGRNQPQHF

J gene: TRBJ2-3
D gene: TRBD1
clone size: NA
V gene: TRBV11-2
CDR3 DNA: TGTGCCAGCAGCTTCCGGGGACAGGGCAGAGCAGATACGCAGTATTTT
CDR3 protein: CASSFRGQGRADTQYF

J gene: TRBJ2-5
D gene: NA
clone size: NA
V gene: TRBV7-8
CDR3 DNA: TGTGCCAGCCTCCGCAGGCTTGCTCAAGTGGGGGAGACCCAGTACTTC
CDR3 protein: CASLRRLAQVGETQYF

J gene: TRBJ1-4
D gene: NA
clone size: NA
V gene: TRBV7-9
CDR3 DNA: TGTGCCAGCAGCCTGCGTAGGGGAGGAGGTCTGTTTTTT
CDR3 protein: CASSLRRGGGLFF

J gene: TRBJ2-3
D gene: TRBD2
clone size: many
V gene: TRBV12-3/TRBV12-4
CDR3 DNA: TGTGCCAGCAGTCATCGGGGACTAGCGGGAGGGGCAGATACGCAGTATTTT
CDR3 protein: CASSHRGLAGGADTQYF

J gene: TRBJ2-5
D gene: NA
clone size: few
V gene: TRBV25-1
CDR3 DNA: TGTGCCAGCGCCCCAGGGGAGACCGAAGAGACCCAGTACTTC
CDR3 protein: CASAPGETEETQYF

J gene: TRBJ1-3
D gene: NA
clone size: many
V gene: TRBV29-1
CDR3 DNA: TGCAGTGTTAGGGGCTCCGGAAACACCATATATTTT
CDR3 protein: CSVRGSGNTIYF

J gene: TRBJ2-7
D gene: NA
clone size: NA
V gene: TRBV5-8
CDR3 DNA: TGTGCCAGCAGCCGCCAGGGTTTGGGATACGAGCAGTACTTC
CDR3 protein: CASSRQGLGYEQYF

J gene: TRBJ1-5
D gene: NA
clone size: many
V gene: TRBV6-2/TRBV6-3
CDR3 DNA: TGTGCCAGCAGTTACCGAGACAGGTCCCAGCATTTT
CDR3 protein: CASSYRDRSQHF

J gene: TRBJ1-2
D gene: NA
clone size: many
V gene: TRBV29-1
CDR3 DNA: TGCAGCGTTGTCAGGGGTGACTATGGCTACACCTTC
CDR3 protein: CSVVRGDYGYTF

J gene: TRBJ1-4
D gene: NA
clone size: many
V gene: TRBV4-1
CDR3 DNA: TGCGCCAGCAGCCAAGATCGAACACGGATGGATGAAAAACTGTTTTTT
CDR3 protein: CASSQDRTRMDEKLFF

J gene: TRBJ2-5
D gene: TRBD1
clone size: many
V gene: TRBV5-1
CDR3 DNA: TGCGCCAGCAGCTTGATCAGGGGGACAGGTACCCAAGAGACCCAGTACTTC
CDR3 protein: CASSLIRGTGTQETQYF

J gene: TRBJ2-3
D gene: TRBD2
clone size: few
V gene: TRBV28
CDR3 DNA: TGTGCCAGCAGTTCCCCTTTGACTAGCGGGGGGCTGGTGGTGGATACGCAGTATTTT
CDR3 protein: CASSSPLTSGGLVVDTQYF

J gene: TRBJ1-4
D gene: NA
clone size: many
V gene: TRBV28
CDR3 DNA: TGTGCCAGCAGTCCCCCGGGTGAAAAACTGTTTTTT
CDR3 protein: CASSPPGEKLFF

J gene: TRBJ2-3
D gene: NA
clone size: many
V gene: TRBV12-3/TRBV12-4
CDR3 DNA: TGTGCCAGCAGTTCCTATGGTACGCAGTATTTT
CDR3 protein: CASSSYGTQYF

J gene: TRBJ1-2
D gene: NA
clone size: many
V gene: TRBV6-5
CDR3 DNA: TGTGCCAGCAGTTACGGGCGGTCTTTCTACACCTTC
CDR3 protein: CASSYGRSFYTF

J gene: TRBJ1-2
D gene: NA
clone size: many
V gene: TRBV20-1
CDR3 DNA: TGCAGTGCTTTTTGGTCTCGGGATGGCTACACCTTC
CDR3 protein: CSAFWSRDGYTF

J gene: TRBJ2-3
D gene: NA
clone size: many
V gene: TRBV6-5
CDR3 DNA: TGTGCCAGCAGTTACTCACGACTATCATCCGCAGATACGCAGTATTTT
CDR3 protein: CASSYSRLSSADTQYF

J gene: TRBJ2-5
D gene: NA
clone size: many
V gene: TRBV5-1
CDR3 DNA: TGCGCCAGCAGCTTGGGAATGCAGGGTGAGACCCAGTACTTC
CDR3 protein: CASSLGMQGETQYF

J gene: TRBJ1-1
D gene: NA
clone size: many
V gene: TRBV15
CDR3 DNA: TGTGCTTCAGGAAAGAGGGTTGACACTGAAGCTTTCTTT
CDR3 protein: CASGKRVDTEAFF

J gene: TRBJ2-5
D gene: TRBD1
clone size: NA
V gene: TRBV18
CDR3 DNA: TGTGCCAGCTCGGACCGGGACAGTAATCAAGAGACCCAGTACTTC
CDR3 protein: CASSDRDSNQETQYF

J gene: TRBJ2-7
D gene: TRBD1
clone size: many
V gene: TRBV5-5
CDR3 DNA: TGTGCCAGCAGCTCCGGGACAGCATTCTACGAGCAGTACTTC
CDR3 protein: CASSSGTAFYEQYF

J gene: TRBJ2-1
D gene: TRBD1
clone size: many
V gene: TRBV10-1
CDR3 DNA: TGCGCCAGCACCGGGACAGGGCCTAACGGGCGGGCCTACAATGAGCAGTTCTTC
CDR3 protein: CASTGTGPNGRAYNEQFF

J gene: TRBJ2-3
D gene: NA
clone size: NA
V gene: TRBV21-1
CDR3 DNA: TGTGCCAGCCCGGGGGTCAGAGATACGCAGTATTTT
CDR3 protein: CASPGVRDTQYF

J gene: TRBJ2-1
D gene: NA
clone size: many
V gene: TRBV7-9
CDR3 DNA: TGTGCCAGCAGCTCTCTATCCTACAATGAGCAGTTCTTC
CDR3 protein: CASSSLSYNEQFF

J gene: TRBJ1-5
D gene: NA
clone size: many
V gene: TRBV7-9
CDR3 DNA: TGTGCCAGCAGCTTAAACACCTATCAGCCCCAGCATTTT
CDR3 protein: CASSLNTYQPQHF

J gene: TRBJ2-3
D gene: TRBD1
clone size: few
V gene: TRBV11-1
CDR3 DNA: TGTGCCAGCAGCCACGGACAGGGGTCGCAGTATTTT
CDR3 protein: CASSHGQGSQYF

J gene: TRBJ1-4
D gene: NA
clone size: many
V gene: TRBV9
CDR3 DNA: TGTGCCAGCAGCGTAGGAATCAGGGAAGGCGAAAAACTGTTTTTT
CDR3 protein: CASSVGIREGEKLFF

J gene: TRBJ2-5
D gene: NA
clone size: many
V gene: TRBV7-8
CDR3 DNA: TGTGCCAGCAGCGTCGATCACCAAGAGACCCAGTACTTC
CDR3 protein: CASSVDHQETQYF

J gene: TRBJ1-1
D gene: TRBD1
clone size: many
V gene: TRBV20-1
CDR3 DNA: TGCAGTGCTAGCAGGGGGCCTTTGAACACTGAAGCTTTCTTT
CDR3 protein: CSASRGPLNTEAFF

J gene: TRBJ1-2
D gene: NA
clone size: many
V gene: TRBV5-1
CDR3 DNA: TGCGCCAGCAGCTTAATGGGGCTTGATGGCTACACCTTC
CDR3 protein: CASSLMGLDGYTF